Listed below are T cell receptor beta chains from one sample, sequenced in a study of cytomegalovirus exposure and HLA in healthy donors. Profiled with immunoSEQ multiplex PCR; TCRdb holds only in-frame clones, not every one. This sample has roughly 160,000 clones, with 60% to 80% found just once. The source material was PBMCs. The source of these receptors is a man aged 55-75 years in good health and CMV-seronegative. Each CDR3 is given with its conserved first and last residue. Fields, in order: V gene, J gene, clone size, D gene, CDR3 protein, CDR3 DNA. D genes are given only for firm matches. Expanded clones get a size class; other rows say once, few or many, or leave the size out.

v_gene: TRBV30; j_gene: TRBJ1-4; abundance: few; d_gene: TRBD1; CDR3aa: CAWSLPPDRQNEKLFF; CDR3nt: TGTGCCTGGAGTTTACCCCCGGACAGGCAAAATGAAAAACTGTTTTTT
v_gene: TRBV7-3; j_gene: TRBJ2-6; abundance: NA; d_gene: TRBD1; CDR3aa: CASSLDRAPLSGANVLTF; CDR3nt: TGTGCCAGCAGCCTTGACAGGGCGCCCCTCTCTGGGGCCAACGTCCTGACTTTC
v_gene: TRBV7-2; j_gene: TRBJ2-2; abundance: NA; d_gene: NA; CDR3aa: CASSLYSTANTGELFF; CDR3nt: TGTGCCAGCAGCTTATACAGCACCGCGAACACCGGGGAGCTGTTTTTT
v_gene: TRBV5-5; j_gene: TRBJ1-5; abundance: NA; d_gene: TRBD1; CDR3aa: CASSLFGQALDQPQHF; CDR3nt: TGTGCCAGCAGCTTGTTCGGACAGGCCCTAGATCAGCCCCAGCATTTT
v_gene: TRBV7-9; j_gene: TRBJ1-4; abundance: few; d_gene: NA; CDR3aa: CASSHGRTATNEKLFF; CDR3nt: TGTGCCAGCAGCCATGGGAGGACTGCAACTAATGAAAAACTGTTTTTT
v_gene: TRBV7-2; j_gene: TRBJ1-2; abundance: few; d_gene: NA; CDR3aa: CASSREGGIQSGYTF; CDR3nt: TGTGCCAGCAGCCGAGAGGGGGGGATCCAGAGTGGCTACACCTTC
v_gene: TRBV9; j_gene: TRBJ1-4; abundance: NA; d_gene: TRBD1; CDR3aa: CASSADRYNEKLFF; CDR3nt: TGTGCCAGCAGCGCGGACAGGTATAATGAAAAACTGTTTTTT
v_gene: TRBV12-5; j_gene: TRBJ2-3; abundance: once; d_gene: TRBD2; CDR3aa: CASGLGSGGVTDTQYF; CDR3nt: TGTGCTAGTGGTTTGGGGTCGGGGGGGGTCACAGATACGCAGTATTTT
v_gene: TRBV19; j_gene: TRBJ1-5; abundance: once; d_gene: TRBD1; CDR3aa: CASSEGAGNQPQHF; CDR3nt: TGTGCCAGTAGTGAGGGGGCCGGGAATCAGCCCCAGCATTTT
v_gene: TRBV9; j_gene: TRBJ2-7; abundance: NA; d_gene: TRBD2; CDR3aa: CASSVEASGGYEQYF; CDR3nt: TGTGCCAGCAGCGTAGAGGCTAGCGGGGGCTACGAGCAGTACTTC
v_gene: TRBV5-6; j_gene: TRBJ2-5; abundance: NA; d_gene: TRBD2; CDR3aa: CASRLASGRVIGETQYF; CDR3nt: TGTGCCAGCAGATTAGCCAGCGGGAGGGTGATTGGGGAGACCCAGTACTTC
v_gene: TRBV4-1; j_gene: TRBJ2-7; abundance: NA; d_gene: NA; CDR3aa: CASSPAGGSYEQYF; CDR3nt: TGCGCCAGCAGCCCGGCAGGGGGGTCTTACGAGCAGTACTTC
v_gene: TRBV30; j_gene: TRBJ1-6; abundance: once; d_gene: NA; CDR3aa: CAWTPEANSPLHF; CDR3nt: TGTGCCTGGACCCCGGAGGCAAATTCACCCCTCCACTTT
v_gene: TRBV6-1; j_gene: TRBJ1-4; abundance: NA; d_gene: NA; CDR3aa: CASSEDRVANEKLFF; CDR3nt: TGTGCCAGCAGTGAAGACAGGGTTGCTAATGAAAAACTGTTTTTT
v_gene: TRBV30; j_gene: TRBJ2-5; abundance: NA; d_gene: NA; CDR3aa: CAWSQQGKETQYF; CDR3nt: TGTGCCTGGAGCCAACAGGGAAAAGAGACCCAGTACTTC
v_gene: TRBV6-5; j_gene: TRBJ2-6; abundance: NA; d_gene: NA; CDR3aa: CATRQPSGANVLTF; CDR3nt: TGTGCCACAAGACAGCCCTCTGGGGCCAACGTCCTGACTTTC
v_gene: TRBV7-2; j_gene: TRBJ2-2; abundance: few; d_gene: NA; CDR3aa: CASSLWESTGELFF; CDR3nt: TGTGCCAGCAGCTTATGGGAGTCTACCGGGGAGCTGTTTTTT
v_gene: TRBV28; j_gene: TRBJ2-5; abundance: NA; d_gene: TRBD1; CDR3aa: CASSSGQGLQETQYF; CDR3nt: TGTGCCAGCAGTTCGGGACAGGGACTCCAAGAGACCCAGTACTTC
v_gene: TRBV7-7; j_gene: TRBJ2-5; abundance: NA; d_gene: TRBD2; CDR3aa: CASRLAGEETQYF; CDR3nt: TGTGCCAGCAGGCTAGCGGGAGAAGAGACCCAGTACTTC
v_gene: TRBV28; j_gene: TRBJ1-1; abundance: NA; d_gene: TRBD1; CDR3aa: CASGYRRQGVYRNTEAFF; CDR3nt: TGTGCCAGCGGCTACCGTAGACAGGGAGTTTACCGGAACACTGAAGCTTTCTTT
v_gene: TRBV9; j_gene: TRBJ2-2; abundance: few; d_gene: TRBD2; CDR3aa: CASSMSGGLAGDTGELFF; CDR3nt: TGTGCCAGCAGCATGAGTGGCGGACTAGCGGGAGACACCGGGGAGCTGTTTTTT
v_gene: TRBV7-8; j_gene: TRBJ2-1; abundance: NA; d_gene: TRBD2; CDR3aa: CASSLFVAGDYNEQFF; CDR3nt: TGTGCCAGCAGCTTATTTGTAGCGGGAGATTACAATGAGCAGTTCTTC
v_gene: TRBV5-1; j_gene: TRBJ2-7; abundance: NA; d_gene: TRBD2; CDR3aa: CASGSGSYEQYF; CDR3nt: TGCGCCAGCGGAAGCGGGAGTTACGAGCAGTACTTC
v_gene: TRBV15; j_gene: TRBJ2-1; abundance: NA; d_gene: NA; CDR3aa: CATSRDRSSYNEQFF; CDR3nt: TGTGCCACCAGCAGAGATCGGAGCTCCTACAATGAGCAGTTCTTC
v_gene: TRBV7-6; j_gene: TRBJ1-3; abundance: NA; d_gene: TRBD1; CDR3aa: CASSLVGRGLDTIYF; CDR3nt: TGTGCCAGCAGCTTAGTGGGCAGGGGGCTGGACACCATATATTTT
v_gene: TRBV28; j_gene: TRBJ2-2; abundance: NA; d_gene: TRBD1; CDR3aa: CASSSGQGFNGELFF; CDR3nt: TGTGCCAGCAGTTCGGGACAGGGCTTTAACGGGGAGCTGTTTTTT
v_gene: TRBV28; j_gene: TRBJ2-7; abundance: NA; d_gene: NA; CDR3aa: CASSAPGSNSYEQYF; CDR3nt: TGTGCCAGCAGTGCCCCAGGGTCAAATTCCTACGAGCAGTACTTC
v_gene: TRBV19; j_gene: TRBJ1-5; abundance: few; d_gene: TRBD1; CDR3aa: CASSRDRLNQPQHF; CDR3nt: TGTGCCAGTAGCCGGGACAGACTTAATCAGCCCCAGCATTTT
v_gene: TRBV19; j_gene: TRBJ2-2; abundance: NA; d_gene: TRBD1; CDR3aa: CASNSGTGVAGELFF; CDR3nt: TGTGCCAGTAACTCCGGGACAGGGGTTGCCGGGGAGCTGTTTTTT
v_gene: TRBV30; j_gene: TRBJ1-4; abundance: NA; d_gene: NA; CDR3aa: CAWSADRGASNEKLFF; CDR3nt: TGTGCCTGGAGTGCTGACCGCGGGGCCTCTAATGAAAAACTGTTTTTT
v_gene: TRBV18; j_gene: TRBJ1-4; abundance: NA; d_gene: NA; CDR3aa: CASSPQEGVGEKLFF; CDR3nt: TGTGCCAGCTCACCACAGGAAGGGGTGGGTGAAAAACTGTTTTTT
v_gene: TRBV5-6; j_gene: TRBJ1-2; abundance: NA; d_gene: NA; CDR3aa: CASNPRTRRGYTF; CDR3nt: TGTGCCAGCAATCCCCGTACTAGGAGGGGCTACACCTTC
v_gene: TRBV11-1; j_gene: TRBJ2-7; abundance: NA; d_gene: TRBD2; CDR3aa: CASSPPFRGGYEQYF; CDR3nt: TGTGCCAGCAGCCCCCCCTTTCGGGGGGGCTACGAGCAGTACTTC
v_gene: TRBV12-5; j_gene: TRBJ1-1; abundance: few; d_gene: NA; CDR3aa: CASGRGGTEAFF; CDR3nt: TGTGCTAGTGGAAGGGGGGGCACTGAAGCTTTCTTT
v_gene: TRBV11-2; j_gene: TRBJ2-2; abundance: NA; d_gene: NA; CDR3aa: CASSLSTGELFF; CDR3nt: TGTGCCAGCAGCCTATCCACCGGGGAGCTGTTTTTT
v_gene: TRBV7-7; j_gene: TRBJ2-7; abundance: NA; d_gene: NA; CDR3aa: CASSLDRVGEQYF; CDR3nt: TGTGCCAGCAGCTTAGACAGGGTAGGGGAGCAGTACTTC
v_gene: TRBV6-5; j_gene: TRBJ2-1; abundance: NA; d_gene: TRBD2; CDR3aa: CASSYSLAGANEQFF; CDR3nt: TGTGCCAGCAGTTACAGCTTAGCGGGGGCCAATGAGCAGTTCTTC
v_gene: TRBV10-3; j_gene: TRBJ1-2; abundance: NA; d_gene: NA; CDR3aa: CAISAAETNYGYTF; CDR3nt: TGTGCCATCAGTGCGGCGGAAACTAACTATGGCTACACCTTC
v_gene: TRBV6-5; j_gene: TRBJ2-7; abundance: NA; d_gene: NA; CDR3aa: CASSRTEGSVYEQYF; CDR3nt: TGTGCCAGCAGCCGCACCGAGGGTTCTGTCTACGAGCAGTACTTC
v_gene: TRBV25-1; j_gene: TRBJ2-2; abundance: once; d_gene: TRBD1; CDR3aa: CASSEYGRGPNTGELFF; CDR3nt: TGTGCCAGCAGTGAATATGGCAGGGGGCCGAACACCGGGGAGCTGTTTTTT
v_gene: TRBV30; j_gene: TRBJ2-5; abundance: NA; d_gene: NA; CDR3aa: CAWSPGVETQYF; CDR3nt: TGTGCCTGGAGTCCAGGGGTCGAGACCCAGTACTTC
v_gene: TRBV18; j_gene: TRBJ1-2; abundance: NA; d_gene: NA; CDR3aa: CASSPGRQGPPHGYYGYTF; CDR3nt: TGTGCCAGCTCACCCGGCCGCCAGGGTCCTCCTCACGGGTACTATGGCTACACCTTC
v_gene: TRBV7-2; j_gene: TRBJ2-1; abundance: once; d_gene: TRBD1; CDR3aa: CASSQGARYNEQFF; CDR3nt: TGTGCCAGCAGCCAGGGGGCGCGGTACAATGAGCAGTTCTTC
v_gene: TRBV4-3; j_gene: TRBJ2-3; abundance: NA; d_gene: TRBD2; CDR3aa: CASSQDSSGGTRRDTQYF; CDR3nt: TGCGCCAGCAGCCAAGATTCTAGCGGGGGGACCCGCCGGGATACGCAGTATTTT
v_gene: TRBV19; j_gene: TRBJ1-2; abundance: NA; d_gene: TRBD1; CDR3aa: CASTSPRQGARSYGYTF; CDR3nt: TGTGCCAGTACCAGCCCCCGACAGGGGGCGAGATCCTATGGCTACACCTTC
v_gene: TRBV7-2; j_gene: TRBJ2-7; abundance: few; d_gene: TRBD2; CDR3aa: CASSPPSGGTISYEQYF; CDR3nt: TGTGCCAGCAGCCCACCTAGCGGGGGAACCATCTCCTACGAGCAGTACTTC
v_gene: TRBV7-7; j_gene: TRBJ2-5; abundance: once; d_gene: TRBD1; CDR3aa: CASSHDREETQYF; CDR3nt: TGTGCCAGCAGCCACGACAGGGAAGAGACCCAGTACTTC
v_gene: TRBV14; j_gene: TRBJ1-2; abundance: NA; d_gene: TRBD1; CDR3aa: CASSQDPRTGEGYGYTF; CDR3nt: TGTGCCAGCAGCCAAGATCCGCGGACAGGGGAGGGATATGGCTACACCTTC
v_gene: TRBV6-5; j_gene: TRBJ2-7; abundance: NA; d_gene: NA; CDR3aa: CASTGPGHREQYF; CDR3nt: TGTGCCAGCACAGGTCCAGGGCATAGGGAGCAGTACTTC
v_gene: TRBV7-9; j_gene: TRBJ1-3; abundance: NA; d_gene: NA; CDR3aa: CAKSPSGSSGNTIYF; CDR3nt: TGTGCCAAGTCTCCCAGCGGAAGCTCTGGAAACACCATATATTTT
v_gene: TRBV5-4; j_gene: TRBJ2-3; abundance: NA; d_gene: TRBD2; CDR3aa: CASSLDPGGADTQYF; CDR3nt: TGTGCCAGCAGCTTGGACCCCGGGGGGGCAGATACGCAGTATTTT
v_gene: TRBV9; j_gene: TRBJ2-2; abundance: NA; d_gene: NA; CDR3aa: CASSVDWRGELFF; CDR3nt: TGTGCCAGCAGCGTAGATTGGAGGGGGGAGCTGTTTTTT
v_gene: TRBV6-6; j_gene: TRBJ2-7; abundance: NA; d_gene: NA; CDR3aa: CASSYSGGPGTYEQYF; CDR3nt: TGTGCCAGCAGTTACTCGGGCGGCCCAGGGACCTACGAGCAGTACTTC